This T cell receptor beta chain was profiled in a study of blood T cell repertoires in COVID-19. Across the study: Samples came from the United States, Italy and Spain, spanning acute and convalescent COVID-19.

A Seattle source enrolled patients during active infection and followed them longitudinally. Original analysis: Reference gene primer amplification yielded estimated nucleated cell counts. Clones were read by immunoSEQ multiplex PCR, and TCRdb kept only the in-frame ones, dropping some. From that table come the V and J calls and clone size; the DNA was used to work out D and trimming. The sample holds some 300,000 clones, less than 90% seen once. The source material was peripheral blood. The sequence derives from a woman aged 70 to 79 with COVID-19, enrolled during active disease.

The CDR3: CASSQDPGGDWYGYTF. CDR3 DNA: TGTGCCAGCAGCCAAGATCCGGGGGGGGATTGGTATGGCTACACCTTC. This chain links TRBV4-2 with TRBJ1-2, with TRBD1 as a possible D gene (5 bases). CDR1 and CDR2 (germline): LGHNA, YNFKEQ. The V end was cut by 0 bases, the J end by 5 bases, with 16 bases between. The length of the CDR3 is 16 residues.